This T cell receptor (beta chain) was recovered during a study of blood T cell repertoires in COVID-19. Study context: Sites across the United States, Italy and Spain contributed samples from acute and convalescent COVID-19. T cells, B-cell-depleted T cells, or PBMCs provided the cDNA or gDNA that served as material.

Original processing methods: Reference gene primer amplification yielded estimated nucleated cell counts. Profiling relied on immunoSEQ multiplex PCR, and the TCRdb table lists in-frame clones only, not all of them. The V and J calls and clone size are taken from that table; D and trimming were inferred from the DNA. The data hold approximately 160,000 clones, with more than 80% observed a single time. With 6 bases clipped from V and 7 bases from J, the junction kept 7 bases outside the gene matches. This CDR3 is built from 13 residues. Looked up from germline, CDR1 is LNHDA and CDR2 is SQIVND (reference sequence).

The sequence was obtained from a human donor in a cohort sampled during active COVID-19. Sequenced: peripheral blood. The gene calls are TRBV19 and TRBJ1-2, with 8 bases matching TRBD1. The DNA for the CDR3 is TGTGCCAGTAGGGGGACAGGCTCCTTTGGCTACACCTTC. This encodes CASRGTGSFGYTF.